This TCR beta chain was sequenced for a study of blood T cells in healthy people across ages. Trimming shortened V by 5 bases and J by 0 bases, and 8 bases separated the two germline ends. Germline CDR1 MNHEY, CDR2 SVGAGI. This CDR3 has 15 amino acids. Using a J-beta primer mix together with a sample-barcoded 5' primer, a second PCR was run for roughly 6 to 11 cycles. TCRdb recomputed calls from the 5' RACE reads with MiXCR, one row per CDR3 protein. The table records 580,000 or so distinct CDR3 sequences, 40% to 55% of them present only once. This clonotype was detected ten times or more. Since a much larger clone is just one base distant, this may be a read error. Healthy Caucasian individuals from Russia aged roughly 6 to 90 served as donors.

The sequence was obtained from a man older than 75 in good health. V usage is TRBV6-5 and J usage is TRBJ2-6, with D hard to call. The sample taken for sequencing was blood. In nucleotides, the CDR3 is TGTGCCAGCAGTCCCGACGACTCTGGGGCCAACGTCCTGACTTTC. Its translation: CASSPDDSGANVLTF.